Given below is one T cell receptor beta chain in context. The germline V gene has CDR1 LNHNV and CDR2 YYDKDF (reference sequence). The CDR3 runs to 13 residues. The V and J ends lost 1 base and 7 bases respectively, with 11 bases between them. These data are taken from a study of blood T cell repertoires in COVID-19. Study-wide background: Sources were T cells, B-cell-depleted T cells, or PBMCs; the material itself was cDNA or gDNA.

Clones were sequenced by immunoSEQ multiplex PCR, and TCRdb holds only the in-frame ones, with some missing. The sample records 180,000 or so clones, more than 65% being singletons. This sequence originates from a man aged 50 or older who had recovered from COVID-19. The chain combines TRBV15 with TRBJ2-7, with a tentative D call TRBD1 (6 bases). Material for sequencing was PBMCs or T cells enriched from blood (not recorded which). CDR3 protein: CATSRAEGEEQYF. The CDR3 DNA is TGTGCCACCAGCAGAGCCGAGGGGGAAGAGCAGTACTTC.